This T cell receptor (beta chain) originates from a study of response to subunit inactivated influenza vaccine. TCRdb reprocessed the RT-PCR reads with MiXCR, giving one entry per CDR3 protein. Seen here are just over 300,000 distinct CDR3 sequences, 22% observed once, and the top ten hold about 9.4%. CDR3 size: 17 residues. The germline gives CDR1 DFQATT, CDR2 SNEGSKA (reference sequence). J lost 0 bases, V lost 2 bases, and 12 bases had no gene match. This clonotype was picked up many times. The target antigen is unknown. Study-wide findings and caveats: Few additional T cells are recruited per seasonal influenza vaccination, authors suggested.

This material consisted of PBMCs from blood, taken approximately 22 months after vaccination. The chain uses TRBV20-1 and TRBJ2-7; TRBD2 matches at 8 bases. The sequence derives from a man in his fifties or sixties who received an inactivated influenza vaccine. CDR3 bases: TGCAGTGCTAGAATAGACAAGGCTAGCGGGTTCTCCTACGAGCAGTACTTC. Protein: CSARIDKASGFSYEQYF.